Listed below are T cell receptor beta chains from one sample, sequenced in a study of blood T cell repertoires in COVID-19. The data were produced by immunoSEQ multiplex PCR, yet TCRdb's version contains in-frame clones alone and is incomplete. Counted here are roughly 250,000 clones, 82% occurring once; the ten biggest clones make up about an eighth. The sequenced sample consisted of peripheral blood. Receptor source: a woman in her sixties or seventies with active or convalescent COVID-19. Both conserved end residues are part of each CDR3. Rows may omit the clone size; those that give it use once, few, many or a size class.

CDR3aa: CASSGSSGSSYEQYF
abundance: .
j_gene: TRBJ2-7
v_gene: TRBV10-2

CDR3aa: CASSLILNYGYTF
abundance: .
j_gene: TRBJ1-2
v_gene: TRBV12-3/TRBV12-4

CDR3aa: CASSRGQATDTQYF
abundance: .
j_gene: TRBJ2-3
v_gene: TRBV4-3

CDR3aa: CASSLSTGVGQPQHF
abundance: .
j_gene: TRBJ1-5
v_gene: TRBV27

CDR3aa: CAIRPTGEAEAFF
abundance: .
j_gene: TRBJ1-1
v_gene: TRBV10-3

CDR3aa: CASSLTTAMNTEAFF
abundance: .
j_gene: TRBJ1-1
v_gene: TRBV28

CDR3aa: CSVVQGRAQETQYF
abundance: few
j_gene: TRBJ2-5
v_gene: TRBV29-1

CDR3aa: CASRRTDINEKLFF
abundance: .
j_gene: TRBJ1-4
v_gene: TRBV27

CDR3aa: CASSQGAQGFYGYTF
abundance: .
j_gene: TRBJ1-2
v_gene: TRBV4-1

CDR3aa: CASSLGQGRGEKLFF
abundance: .
j_gene: TRBJ1-4
v_gene: TRBV27

CDR3aa: CASSPQGTREAFF
abundance: .
j_gene: TRBJ1-1
v_gene: TRBV5-1

CDR3aa: CASSLGGDMNTEAFF
abundance: few
j_gene: TRBJ1-1
v_gene: TRBV5-1

CDR3aa: CASSPRDSRVATNEKLFF
abundance: few
j_gene: TRBJ1-4
v_gene: TRBV7-8

CDR3aa: CASSPNRDRFYNSPLHF
abundance: .
j_gene: TRBJ1-6
v_gene: TRBV11-2

CDR3aa: CASSPSGTGTDTQYF
abundance: .
j_gene: TRBJ2-3
v_gene: TRBV7-3

CDR3aa: CASSPDRRSTDTQYF
abundance: .
j_gene: TRBJ2-3
v_gene: TRBV6-5

CDR3aa: CARTARGPTEAFF
abundance: .
j_gene: TRBJ1-1
v_gene: TRBV6-5

CDR3aa: CASSLAGETLHF
abundance: .
j_gene: TRBJ1-6
v_gene: TRBV5-5

CDR3aa: CATRPGEDTQYF
abundance: .
j_gene: TRBJ2-3
v_gene: TRBV10-3

CDR3aa: CASSLGGPRADTQYF
abundance: .
j_gene: TRBJ2-3
v_gene: TRBV7-2

CDR3aa: CASTPGGGAAQGYTF
abundance: .
j_gene: TRBJ1-2
v_gene: TRBV6-5

CDR3aa: CAWREVNTEAFF
abundance: .
j_gene: TRBJ1-1
v_gene: TRBV30

CDR3aa: CSASPGQGGNEQYF
abundance: .
j_gene: TRBJ2-7
v_gene: TRBV20-1

CDR3aa: CASARGNYGYTF
abundance: .
j_gene: TRBJ1-2
v_gene: TRBV6-5

CDR3aa: CASSERPRDKQYF
abundance: .
j_gene: TRBJ2-5
v_gene: TRBV6-4

CDR3aa: CASGAGSRSTDTQYF
abundance: .
j_gene: TRBJ2-3
v_gene: TRBV9

CDR3aa: CASSPEGPNQPQHF
abundance: .
j_gene: TRBJ1-5
v_gene: TRBV27

CDR3aa: CASDYDRATGELFF
abundance: .
j_gene: TRBJ2-2
v_gene: TRBV6-5

CDR3aa: CASTKTGTNEKLFF
abundance: .
j_gene: TRBJ1-4
v_gene: TRBV7-9

CDR3aa: CASSMQGSSSSGNTIYF
abundance: .
j_gene: TRBJ1-3
v_gene: TRBV19

CDR3aa: CASSLTAQNTEAFF
abundance: .
j_gene: TRBJ1-1
v_gene: TRBV7-2

CDR3aa: CASTVGGSYEQYF
abundance: .
j_gene: TRBJ2-7
v_gene: TRBV6-6

CDR3aa: CASSRSGQGAEAFF
abundance: .
j_gene: TRBJ1-1
v_gene: TRBV6-5

CDR3aa: CASSVGGSRSNEQFF
abundance: once
j_gene: TRBJ2-1
v_gene: TRBV10-1

CDR3aa: CASSEAGTMNTGELFF
abundance: .
j_gene: TRBJ2-2
v_gene: TRBV6-1

CDR3aa: CASSVEDRAGNTIYF
abundance: once
j_gene: TRBJ1-3
v_gene: TRBV9

CDR3aa: CASSLYGSSYGYTF
abundance: once
j_gene: TRBJ1-2
v_gene: TRBV27

CDR3aa: CASSYLGQGTDTQYF
abundance: .
j_gene: TRBJ2-3
v_gene: TRBV6-2/TRBV6-3

CDR3aa: CASSYDHDSYGYTF
abundance: .
j_gene: TRBJ1-2
v_gene: TRBV6-5